The 17 T cell receptor beta chains given below trace back to one sample, sequenced in a study of T cell repertoires in aging, cancer and after chemotherapy (dated by TCRdb to the late 2010s). Instead of sorted cells or RNA, genomic DNA extracted from peripheral blood served as the source for amplifying TCR beta rearrangements. Sequenced on an Illumina MiSeq. Rearranged TRB sequences spanning V, D and J segments were amplified in a multiplex touch-down PCR with a mixed TRB-A/B primer pool. TCRdb ran its own pipeline on the public reads, namely fastp trimming at Q25 and MiXCR clone calling, and kept in-frame beta chains. Entries are consolidated by CDR3 protein sequence, retaining the most common genes and DNA. This sample is represented by several hundred distinct CDR3 sequences; just under 45% of them were singletons. The top ten clones comprise under 25% of the sample. Sequenced material: blood. The receptors stem from a human donor with a solid tumor.

This clonotype was seen more than once but under ten times. The chain has TRBV6-1 and TRBJ1-2; 8 nucleotides line up with TRBD1. This CDR3 spans 12 amino acids. Losses at the gene ends were 7 bases for V and 6 bases for J; bases not matched to a gene: 4. Germline V gene lookup returns CDR1 MNHNS and CDR2 SASEGT. Here the CDR3 DNA reads TGTGCCAGCACTGGACAGGGAGATGGCTACACCTTC. Its protein product is CASTGQGDGYTF.

In its sample, this clonotype was seen a few times. This chain connects TRBV6-6 to TRBJ2-7; 8 bases map to TRBD1. After removal of 8 bases from V and 2 bases from J, the junction contained 8 bases not matched to a gene. CDR1 and CDR2 from the germline V gene are MNHNY and SVGAGI (reference sequence). The CDR3 is 14 amino acids. CDR3 nucleotide sequence: TGTGCCAGCGGGGGTTTGGACAGGGCCTACGAGCAGTACTTC. Amino acids: CASGGLDRAYEQYF.

The chain joins TRBV12-3 or TRBV12-4 to TRBJ1-5; D remains ambiguous. Deletions cut 1 base from V and 0 bases from J, with 31 bases between. CDR3 length: 23 amino acids. The CDR3 DNA reads as TGTGCCAGCAGTTTAGATCTGCTTTATGGATGGGCACAGAAGAGAGCTAGCAATCAGCCCCAGCATTTT. It codes for CASSLDLLYGWAQKRASNQPQHF.

The chain uses TRBV28 and TRBJ1-5, with 12 nucleotides matching TRBD1. Trimming removed 5 bases from V and 5 bases from J; junction bases left unmatched: 7. The CDR3 contains 16 residues. Germline assignment: CDR1 MDHEN and CDR2 SYDVKM. CDR3 sequence reads: CASSVGTGGYDQPQHF. In nucleotides, the CDR3 is TGTGCCAGCAGTGTAGGGACAGGGGGCTACGATCAGCCCCAGCATTTT.

The J gene is TRBJ1-5, the V gene TRBV10-3; tentative D call: TRBD1 (5 bases). CDR3 length equals 15 residues. Germline values: CDR1 ENHRY, CDR2 SYGVKD. V lost 3 bases and J 5 bases, leaving 14 bases between the germline ends. This chain's CDR3 is CAISDQGPIDQPQHF. CDR3 nucleotide sequence: TGTGCCATCAGTGATCAGGGTCCCATTGATCAGCCCCAGCATTTT.

The chain uses TRBV20-1 and TRBJ1-1; 8 nucleotides line up with TRBD1. The CDR3 is 14 residues long. Germline-derived CDR1 and CDR2 are DFQATT and SNEGSKA (reference sequence). Trimming took 1 base from V and 1 from J; bases not matched to a gene: 2. The CDR3 DNA sequence: TGCAGTGCTAGAGTTCAGGGGGCGAACACTGAAGCTTTCTTT. Translation gives CSARVQGANTEAFF.

By its share, this clonotype is large. This sequence joins TRBV6-5 and TRBJ2-7; D gene ambiguous. The germline V and J ends were trimmed by 0 bases and 3 bases, with 9 bases remaining between them. This CDR3 has 14 residues. Per the germline V gene, CDR1 is MNHEY and CDR2 is SVGAGI. This chain's CDR3 is CASSYSIQYYEQYF. The CDR3 region has the DNA TGTGCCAGCAGTTACTCGATACAGTACTACGAGCAGTACTTC.

By proportion, this clonotype is large. The chain is built from TRBV29-1 and TRBJ1-1, with D unclear. The CDR3 has 12 amino acids. Germline loops: CDR1 SQVTM, CDR2 ANQGSEA. V lost 3 bases to trimming and J lost 5 bases, with 10 bases between them. The CDR3 nucleotides are TGCAGCGTTGAGGGCATATTGACTGAAGCTTTCTTT. It is translated as CSVEGILTEAFF.

CDR3 amino acids: CASSSGTGYSNQPQHF. CDR3 in DNA: TGTGCCAGCAGCTCCGGGACGGGATATAGCAATCAGCCCCAGCATTTT. The chain joins TRBV11-1 to TRBJ1-5; tentatively, D is TRBD1 (5 bases). The CDR3 has 16 amino acids. The V gene lost 4 bases and the J gene lost 0 bases, with 13 bases spanning the gap. Per germline, CDR1 SGHAT and CDR2 FQDESV (reference sequence).

This clonotype came up a few times. The chain combines TRBV7-2 with TRBJ2-1; TRBD1 is a possible D gene (5 bases). The CDR3 sequence is 15 residues long. V lost 5 bases to trimming and J lost 5 bases, with 16 bases between them. Per germline, CDR1 SGHTA and CDR2 FQGNSA. The CDR3 nucleotides read TGTGCCAGCAGCACCTACTTAGGGGCCGACAATGAGCAGTTCTTC. It translates to CASSTYLGADNEQFF.

To note about this clonotype: Possible read error: a much larger clone is one base away. The V and J genes are TRBV6-5 and TRBJ2-7, with D possibly TRBD2 on 6 matching bases. V was pared by 6 bases and J by 2 bases, with 17 bases between. The CDR3 is 15 residues long. Germline V gene lookup returns CDR1 MNHEY and CDR2 SVGAGI. The DNA for the CDR3 is TGTGCCAGCAGCTTAGCGACTAGGGGTACCTACGAGCAGTACTTC. Amino acid sequence: CASSLATRGTYEQYF.

J is TRBJ1-2 and V is TRBV19, with TRBD1 matching 7 bases. There are 17 residues in the CDR3. The germline gives CDR1 LNHDA, CDR2 SQIVND (reference sequence). V was pared by 5 bases and J by 0 bases, with 12 bases of the junction left unmatched. CDR3 DNA sequence: TGTGCCAGTAGTCCCCAAACCCTGCAGGGGGCTAACTATGGCTACACCTTC. It codes for CASSPQTLQGANYGYTF.

This clonotype was counted only a few times. This chain joins TRBV12-3 or TRBV12-4 and TRBJ1-5; D may be TRBD1 (6 bases). Between the trimmed V and J ends, which lost 5 bases and 0 bases, there was a span of 14 bases. CDR3 length: 16 residues. This CDR3 is CASSGGTYYSNQPQHF. The CDR3 nucleotides are TGTGCCAGCAGTGGTGGGACATACTATAGCAATCAGCCCCAGCATTTT.

With respect to this clonotype: The junction departs from the called germline gene at one end, perhaps through a read error. The chain employs TRBV7-7 and TRBJ2-5; 7 bases map to TRBD1. Germline loops: CDR1 SSHAT, CDR2 FNYEAQ (reference sequence). This CDR3 is built from 17 residues. The CDR3 DNA reads TGTGCTAGCAGCTCGATCGCCTTGACAGGGCGGGAAGAGACCCAGTACTTC. As protein: CASSSIALTGREETQYF.

Written as DNA, the CDR3 is TGCGCCAGCAGCTTGGATAGCGGGAAGGACACCGGGGAGCTGTTTTTT. As protein: CASSLDSGKDTGELFF. This chain joins TRBV5-1 and TRBJ2-2; 8 nucleotides align to TRBD2. Germline loops: CDR1 SGHRS, CDR2 YFSETQ. The CDR3 contains 16 residues. V gave up 0 bases and J gave up 3 bases; unmatched junction bases: 4.

The V gene is TRBV27, the J gene TRBJ1-5; D unresolved. V lost 1 base and J lost 6, with 4 bases in between. Germline V CDR1 and CDR2: MNHEY, SMNVEV (reference sequence). The length of the CDR3 is 12 residues. CDR3 in amino acids: CASSLLGQPQHF. CDR3 nucleotides: TGTGCCAGCAGTTTATTAGGTCAGCCCCAGCATTTT.

The genes are TRBV24-1 and TRBJ1-5, with 10 nucleotides matching TRBD1. The CDR3 runs to 13 residues. Trimming at V came to 3 bases and at J to 9 bases, leaving 1 base not matched to a gene. Germline V gene sequence: CDR1 KGHDR, CDR2 SFDVKD. CDR3 coding DNA: TGTGCCACCAGTGATGGACAGGGGGGGCCCCAGCATTTT. This sequence encodes CATSDGQGGPQHF.